The clone carrying this T cell receptor beta chain has a handful of counts. With 60 Vbeta and 13 Jbeta primers, the PCR was carried out. The method was immunoSEQ multiplex PCR; TCRdb's version includes in-frame clones alone and lacks a portion of them. The sample includes about 160,000 clones, roughly 80% of them seen just once. The data originate from a study of cytomegalovirus exposure and HLA in healthy donors. Sample: PBMCs. The source of this sequence is a male donor in good health and CMV-seropositive.

The CDR3 protein is CASSQWTGLTYEQYF. CDR3 DNA: TGCGCCAGCAGTCAATGGACAGGGCTAACCTACGAGCAGTACTTC. The V and J genes are TRBV23-1 and TRBJ2-7; 8 nucleotides line up with TRBD1. Being an ORF, TRBV23-1 has a function that is uncertain. The CDR3 length is 15 residues. V shed 1 base and J 2 bases; nucleotides not matched to a gene: 4.